This T cell receptor beta chain was found in a study of blood T cells in healthy people across ages. Per germline, CDR1 SGHRS and CDR2 YFSETQ. Trimming removed 6 bases from V and 2 bases from J; junction bases left unmatched: 12. This CDR3 contains 18 residues. For the second PCR, which ran for roughly 6 to 12 cycles, a sample-barcoded 5' primer and a J-beta primer mix were used. TCRdb redid the calling of the 5' RACE reads with MiXCR, one entry per CDR3 protein. The profile shows under 1 million distinct CDR3 sequences, roughly 44% of them singletons. Sequenced sample: blood. The rearrangement joins TRBV5-1 to TRBJ2-6, with 9 bases fitting TRBD1. The TCR sequence derives from a man in his 60s in good health. The CDR3 spells CASTLIWDREAGANVLTF. Written as DNA, the CDR3 is TGCGCCAGCACCTTAATCTGGGACAGGGAAGCTGGGGCCAACGTCCTGACTTTC.